A single sample gave rise to the 13 T cell receptor beta chains below, sequenced in a study of PD-L1 blockade in urothelial cancer. Produced via immunoSEQ multiplex PCR; TCRdb's table is partial and in-frame only. This table has more than 85,000 clones, roughly 91% appearing once. Time point described: pretreatment peripheral blood. Here the sequenced sample was PBMCs, taken around atezolizumab (anti-PD-L1) treatment. All receptors come from a man aged 60-69 years with urothelial cancer.

The genes are TRBV28 and TRBJ2-7, with a possible D match to TRBD1 (7 bases). Germline CDR1 and CDR2: MDHEN and SYDVKM. The CDR3 covers 19 residues. The ends were cut back, 5 bases at V and 3 bases at J, with 29 bases in the middle. CDR3 nucleotides: TGTGCCAGCAGTAGGCCGACAGGGCATGTTGGCGGGGTCATCTACGAGCAGTACTTC. This translates into CASSRPTGHVGGVIYEQYF.

The rearrangement links TRBV6-6 to TRBJ2-7; 10 bases are a match to TRBD1. The CDR3 sequence is 15 residues long. The J segment lost 1 base and the V segment lost 7 bases, leaving 7 bases of the junction unmatched. From germline, CDR1 is MNHNY and CDR2 SVGAGI (reference sequence). DNA of the CDR3: TGTGCCAGCACTCCAGACAGGGGGCGATCCTACGAGCAGTACTTC. Protein product: CASTPDRGRSYEQYF.

The gene calls are TRBV5-1 and TRBJ1-1, with 8 bases identical to TRBD1. The V gene end was trimmed by 4 bases and the J gene end by 1 base; junction bases not matched to a gene: 6. The length of the CDR3 is 15 residues. The germline CDR1 and CDR2 sequences are SGHRS and YFSETQ. CDR3 in amino acids: CASSIWTGPNTEAFF. CDR3 sequence (DNA): TGCGCCAGCAGCATTTGGACAGGGCCGAACACTGAAGCTTTCTTT.

The chain employs TRBV6-5 and TRBJ1-4; D unresolved. Germline CDR1 MNHEY, CDR2 SVGAGI. The CDR3 length is 16 residues. V dropped 0 bases and J dropped 3 bases, with 11 bases sitting between them. Here the CDR3 reads CASSYSGVGANEKLFF. DNA for the CDR3: TGTGCCAGCAGTTACTCCGGGGTCGGGGCTAATGAAAAACTGTTTTTT.

The V call is TRBV2, the J call TRBJ1-1, with TRBD1 matching 9 bases. CDR1 is SNHLY and CDR2 is FYNNEI in the germline V gene. The J segment lost 4 bases and the V segment lost 2 bases, leaving 5 bases of the junction unmatched. The CDR3 consists of 15 residues. The chain's CDR3 is CASSEYRTGVTEAFF. CDR3 sequence (DNA): TGTGCCAGCAGTGAATATAGGACAGGGGTCACTGAAGCTTTCTTT. Using reference TRBV2 and TRBJ1-1 for the parts outside the CDR3, the full variable domain is EPEVTQTPSHQVTQMGQEVILRCVPISNHLYFYWYRQILGQKVEFLVSFYNNEISEKSEIFDDQFSVERPDGSNFTLKIRSTKLEDSAMYFCASSEYRTGVTEAFFGQGTRLTVV.

This clone was picked up one time. V and J are TRBV10-3 and TRBJ1-3; 12 nucleotides align to TRBD1. This CDR3 contains 18 residues. The V segment lost 2 bases and the J segment 3 bases; nucleotides outside the gene matches: 8. Germline CDR1 and CDR2: ENHRY and SYGVKD. The chain's CDR3 is CAISELGQGASIGNTIYF. The CDR3 DNA reads TGTGCCATCAGTGAGCTGGGACAGGGGGCGTCGATTGGAAACACCATATATTTT.

The V gene is TRBV19, the J gene TRBJ1-1; D is uncertain. Trimming removed 5 bases from V and 3 bases from J, with 10 bases in between. The CDR3 spans 13 residues. The germline V gene encodes CDR1 LNHDA and CDR2 SQIVND (reference sequence). This CDR3 reads CASSEKGDTEAFF. The DNA of the CDR3 is TGTGCCAGTAGTGAAAAGGGAGACACTGAAGCTTTCTTT.

The rearrangement joins TRBV4-1 to TRBJ1-3; D gene ambiguous. Trimming cost V 0 bases and J 1 base, with 19 bases left between them. Germline lookup yields CDR1 MGHRA and CDR2 YSYEKL. CDR3 length equals 19 residues. The CDR3 loop reads CASSQDVGQVVSSGNTIYF. The CDR3 region has the DNA TGCGCCAGCAGCCAAGATGTTGGCCAGGTGGTCTCTTCTGGAAACACCATATATTTT.

This chain connects TRBV11-3 to TRBJ1-3, with TRBD1 identical over 7 bases. CDR3 length: 16 amino acids. Germline loops: CDR1 SGHNT, CDR2 YENEEA. V was pared by 6 bases and J by 0 bases, with 8 bases of the junction left unmatched. CDR3 region: CASSFPTGPSGNTIYF. The CDR3 DNA is TGTGCCAGCAGTTTTCCGACAGGGCCCTCTGGAAACACCATATATTTT.

This clone turned up a few times. The chain joins TRBV5-4 to TRBJ1-6; D is uncertain. This CDR3 has 13 residues. The V end lost 5 bases, the J end lost 6 bases, and 9 bases lay between the germline ends. Germline V lookup: CDR1 SGHNT, CDR2 YYREEE (reference sequence). The CDR3 region has the DNA TGTGCCAGCAGGAAGGAGGGTAATTCACCCCTCCACTTT. This translates into CASRKEGNSPLHF.

J is TRBJ1-2 and V is TRBV4-1; no reliable D call. Trimming removed 0 bases at V and 4 bases at J, with 3 bases between. The CDR3 totals 12 residues. The germline V gene encodes CDR1 MGHRA and CDR2 YSYEKL. CDR3 protein: CASSQDLYGYTF. In nucleotides, the CDR3 is TGCGCCAGCAGCCAAGACCTCTATGGCTACACCTTC.

The CDR3 reads CASSAGLAGNRGETQYF. The CDR3, as DNA: TGTGCCAGCAGCGCGGGACTAGCGGGAAACCGGGGGGAGACCCAGTACTTC. V usage is TRBV9 and J usage is TRBJ2-5, with TRBD2 matching 13 bases. Germline trimming cut 3 bases from V and 5 bases from J; bases unmatched to any gene: 10. Germline V gene sequence: CDR1 SGDLS, CDR2 YYNGEE. CDR3 length: 17 amino acids.

CDR3 in DNA: TGTGCCAGCAGCAAGGACCCCGGGACAGGGGATTCAAAACTGTTTTTT. It yields the protein CASSKDPGTGDSKLFF. The chain recombines TRBV6-6 with TRBJ1-4; 10 bases align to TRBD1. V lost 6 bases, J lost 10 bases, and 14 bases stayed unmatched. Germline loops: CDR1 MNHNY, CDR2 SVGAGI (reference sequence). CDR3 size: 16 residues.